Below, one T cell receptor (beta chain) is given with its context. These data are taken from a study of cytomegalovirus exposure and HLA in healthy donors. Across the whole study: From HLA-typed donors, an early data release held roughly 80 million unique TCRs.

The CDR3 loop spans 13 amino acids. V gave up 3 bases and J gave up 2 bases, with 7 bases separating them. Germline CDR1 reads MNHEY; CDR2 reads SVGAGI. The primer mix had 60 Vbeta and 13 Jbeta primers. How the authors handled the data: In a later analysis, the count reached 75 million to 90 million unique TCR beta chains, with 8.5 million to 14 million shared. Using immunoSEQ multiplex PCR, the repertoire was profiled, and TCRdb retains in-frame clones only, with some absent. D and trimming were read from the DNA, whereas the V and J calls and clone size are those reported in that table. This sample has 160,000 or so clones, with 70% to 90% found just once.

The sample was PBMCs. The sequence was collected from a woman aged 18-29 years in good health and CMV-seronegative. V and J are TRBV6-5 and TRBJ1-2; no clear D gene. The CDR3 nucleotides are TGTGCCAGCAGTTATGAGGTGAACTATGGCTACACCTTC. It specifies CASSYEVNYGYTF.